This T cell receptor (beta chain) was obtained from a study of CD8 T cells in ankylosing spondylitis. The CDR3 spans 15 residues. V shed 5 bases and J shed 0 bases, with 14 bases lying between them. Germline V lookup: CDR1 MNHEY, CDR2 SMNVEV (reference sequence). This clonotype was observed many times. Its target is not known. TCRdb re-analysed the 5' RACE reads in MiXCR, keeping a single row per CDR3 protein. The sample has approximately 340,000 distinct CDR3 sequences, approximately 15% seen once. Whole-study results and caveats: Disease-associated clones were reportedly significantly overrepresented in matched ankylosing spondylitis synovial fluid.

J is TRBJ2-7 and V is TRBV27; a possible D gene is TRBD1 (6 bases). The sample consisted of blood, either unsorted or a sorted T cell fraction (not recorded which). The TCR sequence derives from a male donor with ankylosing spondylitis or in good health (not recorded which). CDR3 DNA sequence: TGTGCCAGCAGTCCACAGGGCCCCAGCTCCTACGAGCAGTACTTC. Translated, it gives CASSPQGPSSYEQYF.